The 30 T cell receptor beta chains below come from one sample, sequenced in a study of T-cell memory formation after mild COVID-19. Via MiXCR, TCRdb re-called the 5' RACE reads, giving one row per CDR3 protein. The sample has some 450,000 distinct CDR3 sequences, 20% seen once. The sample comprised PBMCs or a T cell subset sorted from them (not recorded which). The receptors come from an adult woman who had mild COVID-19 (a few samples of this study predate the infection). Cell type and time point are not known.

This chain uses TRBV4-3 with TRBJ1-2, with a possible D match to TRBD1 (5 bases). This CDR3 has 16 amino acids. V was pared by 0 bases and J by 5 bases, with 16 bases between. The germline V gene encodes CDR1 LGHNA and CDR2 YSLEER. CDR3 in DNA: TGCGCCAGCAGCCAAGAATGGGGGGGGAGGTGGTATGGCTACACCTTC. The encoded protein is CASSQEWGGRWYGYTF.

V and J are TRBV19 and TRBJ1-4; a possible D gene is TRBD1 (5 bases). CDR1 is LNHDA, CDR2 SQIVND, per germline (reference sequence). The CDR3 consists of 13 residues. Deletions cut 6 bases from V and 5 bases from J, with 10 bases between. CDR3 in amino acids: CASSRNRNEKLFF. The CDR3, as DNA: TGTGCCAGTAGCCGAAACAGGAATGAAAAACTGTTTTTT.

The chain links TRBV18 to TRBJ1-2, with TRBD1 matching over 10 bases. After removal of 3 bases from V and 7 bases from J, the junction contained 11 bases not matched to a gene. This CDR3 contains 16 residues. CDR1 and CDR2 (germline): KGHSH, LQKENI. In DNA, the CDR3 is TGTGCCAGCTCACCGACGGGACAGGGGTTCCTCTTTGGCTACACCTTC. The encoded protein is CASSPTGQGFLFGYTF.

The V call is TRBV5-1, the J call TRBJ2-7; 10 bases are a match to TRBD1. The V gene's germline CDR1 is SGHRS and CDR2 YFSETQ. This CDR3 contains 14 residues. The ends lost 4 bases at V and 5 bases at J; junction bases unmatched: 6. The CDR3 nucleotides are TGCGCCAGCAGCCCCCGACAGGGGGCCCACGAGCAGTACTTC. Its protein is CASSPRQGAHEQYF.

V usage is TRBV19 and J usage is TRBJ1-5; D is undetermined. The CDR3 consists of 15 residues. Germline values: CDR1 LNHDA, CDR2 SQIVND (reference sequence). With 4 bases removed from V and 5 bases from J, the gap between germline ends came to 15 bases. Here the CDR3 reads CASSSGNRAYQPQHF. CDR3 DNA: TGTGCCAGTAGTAGCGGGAATCGTGCCTATCAGCCCCAGCATTTT.

The chain is built from TRBV5-1 and TRBJ1-2; D might be TRBD1 (6 bases). Germline V gives CDR1 SGHRS, CDR2 YFSETQ. V gave up 3 bases and J gave up 4 bases, with 16 bases separating them. This CDR3 is built from 15 residues. CDR3 in DNA: TGCGCCAGCAGCTCCACAGGGACAATACCCTATGGCTACACCTTC. The encoded protein is CASSSTGTIPYGYTF.

The CDR3: CATSDLLKGDGANVLTF. The CDR3 coding sequence is TGTGCCACCAGTGACCTCCTCAAGGGGGACGGGGCCAACGTCCTGACTTTC. This sequence joins TRBV24-1 and TRBJ2-6; D may be TRBD1 (6 bases). Germline CDR1 KGHDR, CDR2 SFDVKD. This CDR3 comprises 17 residues. V lost 4 bases, J lost 4 bases, and 16 bases lay in between.

This rearrangement joins TRBV4-3 to TRBJ2-1; TRBD2 might be the D (5 bases). Trimming shortened V by 0 bases and J by 14 bases, and 14 bases separated the two germline ends. CDR1 LGHNA and CDR2 YSLEER come from the germline V gene. This CDR3 has 13 amino acids. The CDR3 is CASSQDRRGGEFF. The DNA for the CDR3 is TGCGCCAGCAGCCAAGATAGGCGTGGAGGAGAGTTCTTC.

The chain couples TRBV7-9 to TRBJ2-7, with D perhaps TRBD2 (5 bases). CDR1 is SEHNR, CDR2 FQNEAQ, per germline (reference sequence). This CDR3 comprises 15 residues. V shed 5 bases and J shed 4 bases, with 18 bases lying between them. The CDR3 here is CASSPAAGITYEQYF. CDR3 bases: TGTGCCAGCAGCCCCGCCGCCGGGATTACGTACGAGCAGTACTTC. Based on the CDR3 plus reference TRBV7-9 and TRBJ2-7, the full variable domain is DTGVSQNPRHKITKRGQNVTFRCDPISEHNRLYWYRQTLGQGPEFLTYFQNEAQLEKSRLLSDRFSAERPKGSFSTLEIQRTEQGDSAMYLCASSPAAGITYEQYFGPGTRLTVT.

In its sample, this clonotype was seen a few times. The chain combines TRBV6-2 or TRBV6-3 with TRBJ1-5, with no clear D. CDR1 and CDR2 from the germline V gene are MNHEY and SVGEGT. Between the trimmed V and J ends, which lost 8 bases and 2 bases, there was a span of 16 bases. The CDR3 loop spans 15 amino acids. CDR3 residues: CASAFSAWGNQPQHF. CDR3 coding DNA: TGTGCCAGCGCCTTCAGCGCCTGGGGCAATCAGCCCCAGCATTTT.

This clonotype was seen only a few times. The genes are TRBV24-1 and TRBJ2-1; D is tentatively TRBD1 or TRBD2 (5 bases each). The V end was cut by 4 bases, the J end by 1 base, with 13 bases between. Germline CDR1 is KGHDR and CDR2 is SFDVKD. This CDR3 is 16 amino acids long. The chain's CDR3 is CATSDLGTESYNEQFF. Here the CDR3 DNA reads TGTGCCACCAGTGACCTAGGGACGGAATCCTACAATGAGCAGTTCTTC.

This clonotype was seen more than once but under ten times. The J gene is TRBJ1-1, the V gene TRBV3-1; 8 bases agree with TRBD1. V was pared by 3 bases and J by 5 bases, with 8 bases of the junction left unmatched. The CDR3 is made up of 15 amino acids. Germline CDR1 is LGHDT and CDR2 is YNNKEL (reference sequence). The CDR3 reads CASSQATGVRTEAFF. CDR3 in DNA: TGTGCCAGCAGCCAGGCGACAGGGGTCAGGACTGAAGCTTTCTTT.

The V call is TRBV12-3 or TRBV12-4, the J call TRBJ2-3; 9 bases align to TRBD2. The CDR3 loop spans 17 amino acids. V gave up 0 bases and J gave up 3 bases; unmatched junction bases: 7. CDR3 loop: CASSLAPWRGGTDTQYF. CDR3 nucleotides: TGTGCCAGCAGTTTAGCCCCTTGGCGGGGGGGAACAGATACGCAGTATTTT.

The CDR3 reads CSVARTSGDYEQYF. The CDR3 region has the DNA TGCAGCGTTGCCAGGACTAGCGGAGACTACGAGCAGTACTTC. The genes are TRBV29-1 and TRBJ2-7; 10 nucleotides line up with TRBD2. The V gene end was trimmed by 4 bases and the J gene end by 3 bases; junction bases not matched to a gene: 6. There are 14 residues in the CDR3. Germline values: CDR1 SQVTM, CDR2 ANQGSEA.

J is TRBJ1-3 and V is TRBV5-6, with 7 bases aligning to TRBD1. Trimming took 3 bases from V and 0 from J; bases not matched to a gene: 18. Germline V CDR1 and CDR2: SGHDT, YYEEEE. The CDR3 sequence is 20 residues long. The CDR3 loop is CASSSPRWTGLRSSGNTIYF. Here the CDR3 DNA reads TGTGCCAGCAGCTCCCCACGATGGACAGGCCTCAGATCCTCTGGAAACACCATATATTTT.

The chain has TRBV12-3 or TRBV12-4 and TRBJ2-7; 11 bases match TRBD2. The CDR3 has 14 amino acids. J gave up 2 bases and V 5 bases, and 2 bases lay outside the gene matches. This chain's CDR3 is CASSRSGRAYEQYF. In DNA form, the CDR3 reads TGTGCCAGCAGTCGTAGCGGGAGGGCCTACGAGCAGTACTTC.

This clonotype has just a few counts. This chain joins TRBV18 and TRBJ1-1; no firm D call. The CDR3 is made up of 16 amino acids. Trimming shortened V by 0 bases and J by 4 bases, and 15 bases separated the two germline ends. Germline-derived CDR1 and CDR2 are KGHSH and LQKENI. The CDR3 spells CASSPPESGWGTEAFF. CDR3 sequence (DNA): TGTGCCAGCTCACCACCGGAGTCGGGGTGGGGCACTGAAGCTTTCTTT.

The CDR3 DNA follows: TGTGCCAGTAGTTTGATGACAGGGATGAGCAATCAGCCCCAGCATTTT. Its translation is CASSLMTGMSNQPQHF. V gene TRBV19 combines with J gene TRBJ1-5, with TRBD1 identical over 7 bases. Germline CDR1 is LNHDA and CDR2 is SQIVND (reference sequence). This CDR3 is built from 16 residues. V lost 5 bases and J lost 1; bases outside the gene matches: 8.

The chain carries TRBV12-3 or TRBV12-4 and TRBJ1-1, with D possibly being TRBD1 (5 bases). V dropped 7 bases and J dropped 11 bases, with 20 bases sitting between them. This CDR3 is 13 amino acids long. The CDR3 here is CASILRGGAGAFF. The CDR3 DNA sequence: TGTGCCAGCATCCTCCGGGGAGGGGCGGGTGCTTTCTTT.

This clonotype was picked up many times. The chain is built from TRBV30 and TRBJ2-7; D remains ambiguous. Deletions cut 2 bases from V and 2 bases from J, with 4 bases between. This CDR3 contains 11 residues. CDR1 and CDR2 (germline): GTSNPN, SVGIG (reference sequence). CDR3 residues: CAWSQTYEQYF. CDR3 nucleotides: TGTGCCTGGAGTCAAACCTACGAGCAGTACTTC.

This clonotype was picked up a small number of times. This rearrangement joins TRBV7-9 to TRBJ2-1; D gene ambiguous. The CDR3 contains 16 residues. The germline V gene encodes CDR1 SEHNR and CDR2 FQNEAQ (reference sequence). With 6 bases removed from V and 6 bases from J, the gap between germline ends came to 21 bases. This CDR3 reads CASRPSDGRPVNEQFF. CDR3 coding DNA: TGTGCCAGCAGACCTTCGGACGGACGTCCCGTCAATGAGCAGTTCTTC.

The CDR3 nucleotides are TGTGCCAGCAGCCGGCTAGCGGAGGTTACGCAGTATTTT. It is translated as CASSRLAEVTQYF. This chain joins TRBV7-9 and TRBJ2-3; 7 positions match TRBD2. V trimming: 5 bases; J trimming: 8 bases; junction bases outside the gene matches: 7. The CDR3 totals 13 residues. The germline V gene has CDR1 SEHNR and CDR2 FQNEAQ (reference sequence).

This clonotype was seen only a few times. The chain employs TRBV6-1 and TRBJ2-7, with D perhaps given as TRBD1 or TRBD2 (5 bases each). Germline CDR1 MNHNS, CDR2 SASEGT. V lost 2 bases, J lost 2 bases, and 13 bases lay in between. This CDR3 is 15 amino acids long. The DNA of the CDR3 is TGTGCCAGCAGTGAATTCGGGGCACAGGCCTACGAGCAGTACTTC. It encodes CASSEFGAQAYEQYF.

In this sample, this clonotype turned up a few times. CDR3 residues: CAWSVNGRHGYTF. Written as DNA, the CDR3 is TGTGCCTGGAGTGTAAATGGGCGACATGGCTACACCTTC. V and J are TRBV30 and TRBJ1-2; no firm D call. CDR1 and CDR2 from the germline V gene are GTSNPN and SVGIG (reference sequence). Trimming took off 0 bases at V and 6 bases at J, with 11 bases between the two ends. The CDR3 sequence is 13 residues long.

The chain uses TRBV21-1 and TRBJ2-3; the table's D call of TRBD2 was not tested on the DNA. TRBV21-1 is recorded as a pseudogene. The length of the CDR3 is 17 residues. The CDR3 nucleotides read TGTGCCAGCACCAGGGGGGCGTGGACTAGCGGGAGTAATACGCAGTATTTT. Encoded protein: CASTRGAWTSGSNTQYF.

This clonotype has just a few counts. The V and J genes are TRBV13 and TRBJ2-3; tentatively, D is TRBD2 (7 bases). The CDR3 consists of 15 residues. Trimming removed 5 bases from V and 3 bases from J, with 15 bases in between. Germline CDR1 reads PRHDT; CDR2 reads FYEKMQ (reference sequence). The CDR3 sequence: CASSPRGAETDTQYF. The DNA of the CDR3 is TGTGCCAGCAGCCCACGGGGGGCCGAGACAGATACGCAGTATTTT.

This clonotype showed up just a few times. The chain carries TRBV7-6 and TRBJ1-1; TRBD1 matches at 8 bases. Germline V gene lookup returns CDR1 SGHVS and CDR2 FNYEAQ. The J segment lost 4 bases and the V segment lost 5 bases, leaving 12 bases of the junction unmatched. The CDR3 is made up of 16 amino acids. CDR3: CASSQQSGGSGTEAFF. DNA of the CDR3: TGTGCCAGCAGCCAACAATCAGGGGGCTCTGGCACTGAAGCTTTCTTT.

This clonotype was detected only a few times. The chain uses TRBV6-2 or TRBV6-3 and TRBJ2-1; D may be TRBD2 (5 bases). The CDR3 consists of 15 residues. Germline CDR1 reads MNHEY; CDR2 reads SVGEGT. V was shortened by 0 bases and J by 7 bases, with 13 bases between the two germline ends. The DNA for the CDR3 is TGTGCCAGCAGTTACTCACGTAACCCGGGGAATGAGCAGTTCTTC. Its translation: CASSYSRNPGNEQFF.

V is TRBV29-1 and J is TRBJ2-1; no reliable D call. Germline V gene data show CDR1 as SQVTM and CDR2 as ANQGSEA. Trimming shortened V by 5 bases and J by 8 bases, and 19 bases separated the two germline ends. The CDR3 loop spans 14 amino acids. CDR3 amino acids: CSVLVAALLDEQFF. The CDR3, as DNA: TGCAGCGTTCTAGTAGCAGCCCTCCTCGATGAGCAGTTCTTC.

This clonotype was observed many times. The V call is TRBV6-5, the J call TRBJ2-3; no definite D call. The germline V and J ends were trimmed by 5 bases and 0 bases, with 9 bases remaining between them. Germline CDR1 MNHEY, CDR2 SVGAGI. This CDR3 comprises 14 residues. The CDR3 DNA sequence: TGTGCCAGCAGTCGAGGCTCTAGCACAGATACGCAGTATTTT. Translating gives CASSRGSSTDTQYF.